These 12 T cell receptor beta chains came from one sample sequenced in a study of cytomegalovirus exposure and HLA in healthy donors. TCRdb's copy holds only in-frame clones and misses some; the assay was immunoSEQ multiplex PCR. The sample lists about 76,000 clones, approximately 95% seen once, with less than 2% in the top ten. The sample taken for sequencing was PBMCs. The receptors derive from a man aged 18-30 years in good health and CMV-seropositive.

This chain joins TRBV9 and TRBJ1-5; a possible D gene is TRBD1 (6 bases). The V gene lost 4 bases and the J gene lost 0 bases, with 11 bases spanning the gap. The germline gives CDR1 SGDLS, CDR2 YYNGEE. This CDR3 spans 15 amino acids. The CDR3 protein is CASSPGQNSNQPQHF. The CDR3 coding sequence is TGTGCCAGCAGCCCCGGACAGAATAGCAATCAGCCCCAGCATTTT.

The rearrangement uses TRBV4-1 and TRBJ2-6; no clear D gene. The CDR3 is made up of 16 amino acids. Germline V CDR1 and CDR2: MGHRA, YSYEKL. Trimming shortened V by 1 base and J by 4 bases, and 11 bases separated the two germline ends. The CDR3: CASSQVHTAGANVLTF. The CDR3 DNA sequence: TGCGCCAGCAGCCAAGTTCATACAGCAGGGGCCAACGTCCTGACTTTC.

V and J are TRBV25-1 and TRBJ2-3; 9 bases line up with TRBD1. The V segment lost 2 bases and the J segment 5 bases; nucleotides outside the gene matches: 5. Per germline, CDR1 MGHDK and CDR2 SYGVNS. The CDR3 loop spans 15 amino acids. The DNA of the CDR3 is TGTGCCAGCAGTGAACCACAGGGGGCGGTAGATACGCAGTATTTT. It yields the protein CASSEPQGAVDTQYF.

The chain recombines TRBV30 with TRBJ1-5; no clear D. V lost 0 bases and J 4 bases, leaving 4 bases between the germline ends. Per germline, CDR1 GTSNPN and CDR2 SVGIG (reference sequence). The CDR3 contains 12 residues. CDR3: CAWSVPNQPQHF. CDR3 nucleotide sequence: TGTGCCTGGAGTGTTCCGAATCAGCCCCAGCATTTT.

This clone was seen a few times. The CDR3 DNA is TGTGCCAGCAGTCGACTAGCGGGAGGTCTACCAGGATCGATGCGGTACTTC. This sequence encodes CASSRLAGGLPGSMRYF. The gene calls are TRBV2 and TRBJ2-7, with 13 bases identical to TRBD2. J lost 12 bases, V lost 5 bases, and 19 bases had no gene match. Germline V gives CDR1 SNHLY, CDR2 FYNNEI. This CDR3 region has 17 residues.

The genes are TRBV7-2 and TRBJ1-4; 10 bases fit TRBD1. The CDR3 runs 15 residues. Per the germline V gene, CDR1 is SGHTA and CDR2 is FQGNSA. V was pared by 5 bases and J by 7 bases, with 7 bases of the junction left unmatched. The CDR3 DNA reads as TGTGCCAGCAGCCCACAGACAGGGGGCGGTGAAAAACTGTTTTTT. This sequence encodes CASSPQTGGGEKLFF.

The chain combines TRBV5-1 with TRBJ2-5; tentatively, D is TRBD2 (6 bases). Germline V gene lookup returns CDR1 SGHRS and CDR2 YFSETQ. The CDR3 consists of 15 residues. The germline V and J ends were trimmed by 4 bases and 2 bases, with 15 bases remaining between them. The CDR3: CASSAGTRKQETQYF. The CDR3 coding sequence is TGCGCCAGCAGCGCCGGGACTCGGAAACAAGAGACCCAGTACTTC.

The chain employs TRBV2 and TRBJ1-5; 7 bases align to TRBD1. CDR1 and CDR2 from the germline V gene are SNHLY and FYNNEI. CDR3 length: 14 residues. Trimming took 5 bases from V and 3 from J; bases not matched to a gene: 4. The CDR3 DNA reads TGTGCCAGCAGTTATGACAGGGCCAATCAGCCCCAGCATTTT. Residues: CASSYDRANQPQHF.

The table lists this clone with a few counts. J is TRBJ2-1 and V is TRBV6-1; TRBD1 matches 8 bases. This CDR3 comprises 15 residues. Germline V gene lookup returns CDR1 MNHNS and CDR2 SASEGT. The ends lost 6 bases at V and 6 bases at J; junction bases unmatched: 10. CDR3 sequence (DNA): TGTGCCAGCAGCTCCGGGACAGGAGAGCCCAATGAGCAGTTCTTC. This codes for CASSSGTGEPNEQFF.

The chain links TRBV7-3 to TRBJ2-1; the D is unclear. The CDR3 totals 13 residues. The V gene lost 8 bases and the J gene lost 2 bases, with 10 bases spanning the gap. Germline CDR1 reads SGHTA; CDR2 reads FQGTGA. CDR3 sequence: CASGTSTYNEQFF. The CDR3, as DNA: TGTGCCAGCGGTACATCGACCTACAATGAGCAGTTCTTC.

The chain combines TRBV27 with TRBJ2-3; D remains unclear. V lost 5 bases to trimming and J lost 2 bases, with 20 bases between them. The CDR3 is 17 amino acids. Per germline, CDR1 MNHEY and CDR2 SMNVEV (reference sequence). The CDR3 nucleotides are TGTGCCAGCAGTCCCCTTCCCGGCGAGGATACCACAGATACGCAGTATTTT. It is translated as CASSPLPGEDTTDTQYF.

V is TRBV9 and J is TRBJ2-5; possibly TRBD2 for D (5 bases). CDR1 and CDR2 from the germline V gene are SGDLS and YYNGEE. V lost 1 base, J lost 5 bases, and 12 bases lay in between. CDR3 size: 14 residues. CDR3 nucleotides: TGTGCCAGCAGCGTATACGATGAGGGCGAGACCCAGTACTTC. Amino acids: CASSVYDEGETQYF.